This TCR beta chain is drawn from a study of beta chain features in type 1 diabetes. The entirety of the isolated RNA underwent reverse transcription, so expressed TCRB transcripts were sequenced. Profiled with immunoSEQ multiplex PCR; TCRdb holds only in-frame clones, not every one. The repertoire holds just over 600,000 clones, with around 16% as singletons. The germline gives CDR1 SGHDN, CDR2 FVKESK. The CDR3 has 13 amino acids. Trimming stripped 2 bases from V and 8 bases from J, with 12 bases between. This sequence was found in a man in his late teens or twenties in good health. This chain uses TRBV14 with TRBJ1-1, with D maybe TRBD1 (5 bases). The specimen was naive CD4+ T cells from blood. Here the CDR3 reads CASSQRRQSEAFF. The CDR3 DNA reads TGTGCCAGCAGCCAACGTAGACAGTCGGAAGCTTTCTTT.